This T cell receptor (beta chain) was identified in a study of OX40 agonist ivuxolimab in advanced cancers. Study as a whole: Cancers in dose escalation were hepatocellular, melanoma, renal cell and head and neck. Study-level findings and limits: Clonal expansion by week 6 occurred in CD4+ and CD8+ blood T cells (at 0.1 to 3.0 mg/kg).

Here immunoSEQ multiplex PCR was the method, and the copy in TCRdb shows in-frame clones only, minus some. The data show some 100,000 clones, about 90% seen once. As to this clone: Its antigen is unknown.

The source material was CD4+ or CD8+ T cells sorted from blood, sampled in a trial of the OX40 agonist ivuxolimab. The TCR originated in an adult with an advanced solid tumor such as melanoma, head and neck, liver or kidney cancer.

The CDR3 region has the DNA TGTGCCAGCAGCTTAGCCGCGGGGGTGCAGTATTTT. It yields the protein CASSLAAGVQYF. The chain carries TRBV7-2 and TRBJ2-3, with 7 bases aligning to TRBD2. V dropped 0 bases and J dropped 11; count of bases not matched to a gene: 2. Per the germline V gene, CDR1 is SGHTA and CDR2 is FQGNSA. The CDR3 extends over 12 amino acids. The whole variable domain, remainder taken from reference TRBV7-2 and TRBJ2-3, is GAGVSQSPSNKVTEKGKDVELRCDPISGHTALYWYRQSLGQGLEFLIYFQGNSAPDKSGLPSDRFSAERTGGSVSTLTIQRTQQEDSAVYLCASSLAAGVQYFGPGTRLTVL.